The present T cell receptor beta chain was sequenced within a study of blood T cell repertoires in COVID-19. The data were produced by immunoSEQ multiplex PCR, yet TCRdb's version contains in-frame clones alone and is incomplete. The profile shows some 270,000 clones, 86% of them singletons. The specimen sequenced was peripheral blood. This TCR derives from a woman aged 80 or over with COVID-19, enrolled during active disease.

The CDR3 spells CASSPQGNSNQPQHF. The CDR3 nucleotides are TGTGCCAGCTCACCACAGGGGAATAGCAATCAGCCCCAGCATTTT. The V and J genes are TRBV18 and TRBJ1-5, with a tentative D call TRBD1 (5 bases). Trimming pared 1 base from V and 0 bases from J, leaving 7 bases between. Per germline, CDR1 KGHSH and CDR2 LQKENI. The CDR3 length is 15 residues.